This T cell receptor (beta chain) came from a study of CD8 T cells in ankylosing spondylitis. This clonotype was detected many times. Its antigen is currently unknown. Per germline, CDR1 SGHTA and CDR2 FQGNSA. The CDR3 consists of 15 residues. V was cut by 1 base and J by 3 bases, with 13 bases left in between. Overall study results and limits: The authors found the disease-linked clones to be CD8+ and relatively rare in peripheral blood.

TCRdb processed the 5' RACE reads anew with MiXCR; each CDR3 protein has one entry. The sample includes 200,000 to 300,000 distinct CDR3 sequences, around 9.1% of them seen just once. This TCR was sampled from a male donor with ankylosing spondylitis or in good health (not recorded which). The gene calls are TRBV7-2 and TRBJ2-7; D not certain. Sequenced material: blood, either unsorted or a sorted T cell fraction (not recorded which). Here the CDR3 DNA reads TGTGCCAGCAGCTTAGGCCTAAACCCCTACTACGAGCAGTACTTC. Protein sequence: CASSLGLNPYYEQYF.